These T cell receptor beta chains were read from a single sample in a study of T cell changes during pregnancy in multiple sclerosis. Only in-frame clones appear in the TCRdb table, and some are missing; sequencing was by immunoSEQ multiplex PCR. The table shows 55,000 to 85,000 clones, with 90% occurring only once. The specimen was peripheral blood, collected in the third trimester of pregnancy. All receptors derive from a female donor with multiple sclerosis, enrolled in a pregnancy study. Each CDR3 is given with its conserved first and last residue. The D gene is left open where the match is weak. Expanded clones are given a class, and other clones once, few, many or no size at all.

J gene: TRBJ2-7; clone size: NA; D gene: NA; V gene: TRBV14; CDR3 protein: CASRRTASYEQYF; CDR3 DNA: TGTGCCAGCAGGCGGACAGCCTCCTACGAGCAGTACTTC
J gene: TRBJ2-3; clone size: NA; D gene: NA; V gene: TRBV7-6; CDR3 protein: CASSLGADTDTQYF; CDR3 DNA: TGTGCCAGCAGCTTAGGGGCAGACACAGATACGCAGTATTTT
J gene: TRBJ2-5; clone size: NA; D gene: TRBD2; V gene: TRBV5-8; CDR3 protein: CASSHRTSGQETQYF; CDR3 DNA: TGTGCCAGCAGCCACCGGACTAGCGGCCAAGAGACCCAGTACTTC
J gene: TRBJ1-1; clone size: NA; D gene: NA; V gene: TRBV2; CDR3 protein: CASIATLTEAFF; CDR3 DNA: TGTGCCAGCATAGCCACCCTCACTGAAGCTTTCTTT
J gene: TRBJ2-5; clone size: NA; D gene: NA; V gene: TRBV6-6; CDR3 protein: CASTSNTLQETQYF; CDR3 DNA: TGTGCCAGCACCTCGAACACGTTGCAAGAGACCCAGTACTTC
J gene: TRBJ2-3; clone size: NA; D gene: NA; V gene: TRBV2; CDR3 protein: CASNQDTQYF; CDR3 DNA: TGTGCCAGCAATCAAGATACGCAGTATTTT
J gene: TRBJ1-2; clone size: NA; D gene: TRBD1; V gene: TRBV18; CDR3 protein: CASSRGTVWGLQHYGYTF; CDR3 DNA: TGTGCCAGCTCACGAGGGACAGTTTGGGGGTTACAACACTATGGCTACACCTTC
J gene: TRBJ2-3; clone size: NA; D gene: NA; V gene: TRBV7-9; CDR3 protein: CASSPPSADTQYF; CDR3 DNA: TGTGCCAGCAGTCCCCCTAGCGCAGATACGCAGTATTTT
J gene: TRBJ1-3; clone size: NA; D gene: NA; V gene: TRBV4-3; CDR3 protein: CASSQGTGFSGNTIYF; CDR3 DNA: TGCGCCAGCAGCCAAGGTACAGGGTTCTCTGGAAACACCATATATTTT
J gene: TRBJ2-3; clone size: NA; D gene: NA; V gene: TRBV9; CDR3 protein: CASSVDGSTDTQYF; CDR3 DNA: TGTGCCAGCAGCGTAGACGGGAGCACAGATACGCAGTATTTT
J gene: TRBJ1-2; clone size: NA; D gene: NA; V gene: TRBV9; CDR3 protein: CASSVDLGADYGYTF; CDR3 DNA: TGTGCCAGCAGCGTAGATCTGGGGGCGGACTATGGCTACACCTTC
J gene: TRBJ1-6; clone size: NA; D gene: TRBD1; V gene: TRBV6-4; CDR3 protein: CASSGSGQGNSPLHF; CDR3 DNA: TGTGCCAGCAGTGGTTCGGGACAGGGGAATTCACCCCTCCACTTT
J gene: TRBJ2-7; clone size: NA; D gene: NA; V gene: TRBV5-1; CDR3 protein: CASSSTVAPGTPTKQYF; CDR3 DNA: TGCGCCAGCAGCTCGACAGTGGCCCCCGGTACTCCTACGAAGCAGTACTTC
J gene: TRBJ1-2; clone size: NA; D gene: NA; V gene: TRBV19; CDR3 protein: CASSTQGWDYGYTF; CDR3 DNA: TGTGCCAGTAGTACACAGGGATGGGACTATGGCTACACCTTC
J gene: TRBJ2-7; clone size: NA; D gene: NA; V gene: TRBV10-2; CDR3 protein: CASRAGLKTYEQYF; CDR3 DNA: TGCGCCAGCAGGGCCGGACTAAAGACCTACGAGCAGTACTTC
J gene: TRBJ2-1; clone size: NA; D gene: NA; V gene: TRBV29-1; CDR3 protein: CSVAGDGDYNEQFF; CDR3 DNA: TGCAGCGTTGCGGGAGATGGAGACTACAATGAGCAGTTCTTC
J gene: TRBJ1-4; clone size: NA; D gene: NA; V gene: TRBV2; CDR3 protein: CASGGQIVEKLFF; CDR3 DNA: TGTGCCAGCGGTGGACAGATAGTTGAAAAACTGTTTTTT
J gene: TRBJ2-1; clone size: NA; D gene: TRBD2; V gene: TRBV4-2; CDR3 protein: CASSQGLAGGGEQFF; CDR3 DNA: TGTGCCAGCAGCCAAGGTCTGGCGGGGGGGGGTGAGCAGTTCTTC
J gene: TRBJ2-1; clone size: NA; D gene: TRBD1; V gene: TRBV19; CDR3 protein: CASSITPTGTGEQFF; CDR3 DNA: TGTGCCAGTAGTATCACCCCGACAGGGACGGGAGAGCAGTTCTTC
J gene: TRBJ2-7; clone size: NA; D gene: NA; V gene: TRBV4-2; CDR3 protein: CASSQPSQGTYEQYF; CDR3 DNA: TGTGCCAGCAGCCAGCCTTCACAGGGAACCTACGAGCAGTACTTC
J gene: TRBJ2-7; clone size: NA; D gene: NA; V gene: TRBV4-3; CDR3 protein: CASSQGSGLGEQYF; CDR3 DNA: TGCGCCAGCAGCCAAGGATCTGGGCTCGGCGAGCAGTACTTC
J gene: TRBJ1-4; clone size: once; D gene: NA; V gene: TRBV30; CDR3 protein: CAWNPSYGISGEKLFF; CDR3 DNA: TGTGCCTGGAACCCTTCCTACGGGATTTCGGGCGAAAAACTGTTTTTT
J gene: TRBJ2-3; clone size: NA; D gene: TRBD2; V gene: TRBV18; CDR3 protein: CASSPLAGDITDTQYF; CDR3 DNA: TGTGCCAGCTCACCCCTAGCGGGGGATATCACAGATACGCAGTATTTT
J gene: TRBJ1-2; clone size: NA; D gene: TRBD1; V gene: TRBV29-1; CDR3 protein: CSAQGALNYGYTF; CDR3 DNA: TGCAGCGCCCAGGGGGCTCTTAACTATGGCTACACCTTC